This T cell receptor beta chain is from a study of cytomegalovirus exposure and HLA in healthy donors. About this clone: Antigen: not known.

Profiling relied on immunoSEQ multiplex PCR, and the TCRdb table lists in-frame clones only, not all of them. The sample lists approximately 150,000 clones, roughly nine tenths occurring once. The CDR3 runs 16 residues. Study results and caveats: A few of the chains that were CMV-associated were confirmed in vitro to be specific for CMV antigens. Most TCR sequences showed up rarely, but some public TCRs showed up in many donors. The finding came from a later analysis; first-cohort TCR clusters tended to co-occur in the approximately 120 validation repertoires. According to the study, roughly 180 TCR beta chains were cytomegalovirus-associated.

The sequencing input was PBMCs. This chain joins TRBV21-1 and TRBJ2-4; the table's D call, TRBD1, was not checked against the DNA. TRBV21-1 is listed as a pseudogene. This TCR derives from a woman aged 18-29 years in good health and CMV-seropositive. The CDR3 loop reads CASSPQERKAKNIQYF. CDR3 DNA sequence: TGTGCCAGCAGCCCACAGGAGAGGAAGGCCAAAAACATTCAGTACTTC.